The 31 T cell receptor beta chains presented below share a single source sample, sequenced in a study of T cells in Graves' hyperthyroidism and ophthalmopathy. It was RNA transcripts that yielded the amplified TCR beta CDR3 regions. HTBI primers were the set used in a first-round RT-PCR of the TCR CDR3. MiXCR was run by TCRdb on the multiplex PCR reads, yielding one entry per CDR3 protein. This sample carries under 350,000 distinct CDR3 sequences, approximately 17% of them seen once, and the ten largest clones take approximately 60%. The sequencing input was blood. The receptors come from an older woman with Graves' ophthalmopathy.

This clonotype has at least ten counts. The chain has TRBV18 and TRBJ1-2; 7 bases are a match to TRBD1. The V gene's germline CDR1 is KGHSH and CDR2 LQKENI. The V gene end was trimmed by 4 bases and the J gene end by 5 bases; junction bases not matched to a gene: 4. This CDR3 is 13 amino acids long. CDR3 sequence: CASSLRDSYGYTF. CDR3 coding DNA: TGTGCCAGCTCACTCCGGGACAGTTATGGCTACACCTTC.

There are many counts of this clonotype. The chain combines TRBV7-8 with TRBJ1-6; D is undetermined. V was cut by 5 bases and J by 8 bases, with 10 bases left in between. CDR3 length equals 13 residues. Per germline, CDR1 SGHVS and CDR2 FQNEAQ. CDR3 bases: TGTGCCAGCAGCCCCATCCGGGATTCACCCCTCCACTTT. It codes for CASSPIRDSPLHF.

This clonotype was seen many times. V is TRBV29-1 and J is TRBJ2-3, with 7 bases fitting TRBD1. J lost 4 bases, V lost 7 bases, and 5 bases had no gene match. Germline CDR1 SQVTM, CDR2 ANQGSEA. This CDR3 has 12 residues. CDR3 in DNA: TGCAGCGAGAAACAGGGGTCAGATACGCAGTATTTT. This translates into CSEKQGSDTQYF.

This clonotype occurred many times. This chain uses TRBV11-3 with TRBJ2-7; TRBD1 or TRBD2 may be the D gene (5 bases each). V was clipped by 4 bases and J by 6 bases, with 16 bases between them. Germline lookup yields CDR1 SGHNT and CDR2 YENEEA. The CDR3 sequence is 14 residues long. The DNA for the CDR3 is TGTGCCAGCAGCTCAGGGTGGGGGTCGGGCGAGCAGTACTTC. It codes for CASSSGWGSGEQYF.

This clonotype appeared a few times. The CDR3 DNA sequence: TGCGCCAGCAGCCAGGACAGTTATAGCAATCAGCCCCAGCATTTT. Encoded protein: CASSQDSYSNQPQHF. This chain connects TRBV4-1 to TRBJ1-5; TRBD1 might be the D (6 bases). CDR1 MGHRA and CDR2 YSYEKL come from the germline V gene. The V gene lost 3 bases and the J gene lost 0 bases, with 9 bases spanning the gap. The CDR3 totals 15 residues.

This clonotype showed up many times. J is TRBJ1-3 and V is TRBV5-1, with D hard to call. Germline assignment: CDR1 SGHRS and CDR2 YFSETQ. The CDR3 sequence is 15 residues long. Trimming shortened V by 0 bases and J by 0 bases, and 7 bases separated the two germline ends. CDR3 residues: CASSLGESSGNTIYF. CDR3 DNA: TGCGCCAGCAGCTTGGGTGAGAGCTCTGGAAACACCATATATTTT.

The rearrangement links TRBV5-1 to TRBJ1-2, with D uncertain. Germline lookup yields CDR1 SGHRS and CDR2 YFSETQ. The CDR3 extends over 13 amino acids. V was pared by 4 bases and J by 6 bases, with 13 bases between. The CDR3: CASSPNIENGYTF. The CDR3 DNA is TGCGCCAGCAGCCCGAACATAGAGAATGGCTACACCTTC.

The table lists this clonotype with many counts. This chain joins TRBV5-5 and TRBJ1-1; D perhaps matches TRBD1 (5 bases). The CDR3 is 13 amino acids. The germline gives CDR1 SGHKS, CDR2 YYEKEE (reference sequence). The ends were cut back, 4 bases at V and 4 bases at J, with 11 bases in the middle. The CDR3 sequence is CASSALGGTEAFF. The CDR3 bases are TGTGCCAGCAGCGCCTTGGGGGGCACTGAAGCTTTCTTT. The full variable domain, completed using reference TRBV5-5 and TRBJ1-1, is DAGVTQSPTHLIKTRGQQVTLRCSPISGHKSVSWYQQVLGQGPQFIFQYYEKEERGRGNFPDRFSARQFPNYSSELNVNALLLGDSALYLCASSALGGTEAFFGQGTRLTVV.

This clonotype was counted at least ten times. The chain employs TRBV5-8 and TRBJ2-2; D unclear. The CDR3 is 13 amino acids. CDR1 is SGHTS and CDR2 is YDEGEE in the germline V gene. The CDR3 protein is CAAGPPNTGELFF. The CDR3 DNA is TGTGCTGCCGGGCCGCCGAACACCGGGGAGCTGTTTTTT.

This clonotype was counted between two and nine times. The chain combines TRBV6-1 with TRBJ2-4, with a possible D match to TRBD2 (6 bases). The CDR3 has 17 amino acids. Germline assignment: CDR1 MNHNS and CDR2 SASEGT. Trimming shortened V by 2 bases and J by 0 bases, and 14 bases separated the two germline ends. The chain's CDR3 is CASSENLGGLAKNIQYF. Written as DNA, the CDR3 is TGTGCCAGCAGTGAAAATTTGGGGGGTCTAGCCAAAAACATTCAGTACTTC.

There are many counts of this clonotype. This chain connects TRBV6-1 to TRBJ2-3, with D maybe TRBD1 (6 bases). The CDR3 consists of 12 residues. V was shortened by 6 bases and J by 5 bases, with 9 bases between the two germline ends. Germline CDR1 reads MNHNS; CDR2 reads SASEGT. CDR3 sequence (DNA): TGTGCCAGCAGGCCACAGGGAGATACGCAGTATTTT. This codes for CASRPQGDTQYF.

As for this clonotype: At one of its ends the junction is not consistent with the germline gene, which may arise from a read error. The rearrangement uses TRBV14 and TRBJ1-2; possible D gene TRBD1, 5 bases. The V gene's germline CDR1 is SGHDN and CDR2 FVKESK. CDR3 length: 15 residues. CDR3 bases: TGTGCCGGCAGCCGGGACGGTGAAAATAACTATGGCTACACCTTC. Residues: CAGSRDGENNYGYTF. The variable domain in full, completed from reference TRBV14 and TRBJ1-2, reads EAGVTQFPSHSVIEKGQTVTLRCDPISGHDNLYWYRRVMGKEIKFLLHFVKESKQDESGMPNNRFLAERTGGTYSTLKVQPAELEDSGVYFCAGSRDGENNYGYTFGSGTRLTVV.

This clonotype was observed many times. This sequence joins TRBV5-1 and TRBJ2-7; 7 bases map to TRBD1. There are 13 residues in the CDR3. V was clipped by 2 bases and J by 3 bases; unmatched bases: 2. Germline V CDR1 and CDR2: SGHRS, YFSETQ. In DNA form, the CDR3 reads TGCGCCAGCAGCTTCCGACAGGGCTACGAGCAGTACTTC. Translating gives CASSFRQGYEQYF.

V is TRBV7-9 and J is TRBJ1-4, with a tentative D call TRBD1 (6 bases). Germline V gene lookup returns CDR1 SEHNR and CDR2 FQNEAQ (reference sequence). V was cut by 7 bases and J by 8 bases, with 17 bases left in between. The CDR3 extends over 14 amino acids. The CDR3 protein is CASTPPGADEKLFF. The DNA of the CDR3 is TGTGCCAGCACCCCGCCGGGGGCGGACGAAAAACTGTTTTTT.

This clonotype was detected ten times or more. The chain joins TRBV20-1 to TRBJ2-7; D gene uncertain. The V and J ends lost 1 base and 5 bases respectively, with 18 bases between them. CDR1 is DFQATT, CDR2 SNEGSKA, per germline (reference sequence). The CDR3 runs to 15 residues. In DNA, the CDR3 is TGCAGTGCTAGAGGTTTAGCCGAGGACCTGCACGAGCAGTACTTC. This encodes CSARGLAEDLHEQYF.

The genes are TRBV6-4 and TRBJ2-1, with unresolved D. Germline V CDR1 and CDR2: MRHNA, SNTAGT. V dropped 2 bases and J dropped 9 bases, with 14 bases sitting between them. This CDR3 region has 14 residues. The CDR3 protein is CASSDKGQVGEQFF. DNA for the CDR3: TGTGCCAGCAGTGACAAGGGTCAAGTGGGTGAGCAGTTCTTC.

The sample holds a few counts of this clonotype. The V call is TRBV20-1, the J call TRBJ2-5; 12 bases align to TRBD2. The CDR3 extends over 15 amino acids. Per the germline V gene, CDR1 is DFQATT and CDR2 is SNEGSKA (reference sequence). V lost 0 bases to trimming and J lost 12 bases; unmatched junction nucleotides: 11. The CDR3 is CSARDLTSGGPVKYF. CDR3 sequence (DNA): TGCAGTGCTAGAGATCTGACTAGCGGGGGACCGGTAAAGTACTTC.

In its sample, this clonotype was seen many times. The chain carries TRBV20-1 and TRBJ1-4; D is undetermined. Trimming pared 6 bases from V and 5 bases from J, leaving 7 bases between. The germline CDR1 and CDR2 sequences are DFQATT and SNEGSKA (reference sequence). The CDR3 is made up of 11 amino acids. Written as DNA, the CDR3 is TGCAGTGCAAGACGGAATGAAAAACTGTTTTTT. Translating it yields CSARRNEKLFF.

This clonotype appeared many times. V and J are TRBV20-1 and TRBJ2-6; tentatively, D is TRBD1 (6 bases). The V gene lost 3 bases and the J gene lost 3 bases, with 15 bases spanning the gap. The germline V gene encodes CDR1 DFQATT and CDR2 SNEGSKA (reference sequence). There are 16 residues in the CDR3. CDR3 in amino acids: CSARSQGIGGANVLTF. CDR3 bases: TGCAGTGCTAGGTCCCAGGGGATAGGTGGGGCCAACGTCCTGACTTTC.

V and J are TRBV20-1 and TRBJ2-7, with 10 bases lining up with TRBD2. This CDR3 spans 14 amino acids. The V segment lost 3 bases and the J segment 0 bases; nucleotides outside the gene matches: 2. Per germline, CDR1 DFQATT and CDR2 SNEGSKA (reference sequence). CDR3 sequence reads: CSARRLAGSYEQYF. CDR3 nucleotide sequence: TGCAGTGCTAGGCGACTAGCGGGCTCCTACGAGCAGTACTTC.

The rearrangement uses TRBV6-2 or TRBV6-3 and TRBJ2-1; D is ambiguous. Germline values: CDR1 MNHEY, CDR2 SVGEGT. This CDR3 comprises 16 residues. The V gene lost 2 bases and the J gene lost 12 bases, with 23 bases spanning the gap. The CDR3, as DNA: TGTGCCAGCAGTTACGAGATAAATGGTCGCGGTCCCCCGCAGTTCTTC. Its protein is CASSYEINGRGPPQFF.

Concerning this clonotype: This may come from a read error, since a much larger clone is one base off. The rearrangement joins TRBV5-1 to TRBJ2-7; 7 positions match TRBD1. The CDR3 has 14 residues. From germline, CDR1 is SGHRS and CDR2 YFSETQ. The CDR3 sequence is CASSIDRETYEQCF. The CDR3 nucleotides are TGCGCCAGCAGTATAGACAGGGAGACCTACGAGCAGTGCTTC.

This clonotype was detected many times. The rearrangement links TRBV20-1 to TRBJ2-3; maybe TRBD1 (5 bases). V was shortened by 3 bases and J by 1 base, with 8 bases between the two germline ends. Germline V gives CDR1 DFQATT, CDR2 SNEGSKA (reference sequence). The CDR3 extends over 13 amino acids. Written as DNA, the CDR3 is TGCAGTGCTAGTTTCAGGGGCACAGATACGCAGTATTTT. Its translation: CSASFRGTDTQYF.

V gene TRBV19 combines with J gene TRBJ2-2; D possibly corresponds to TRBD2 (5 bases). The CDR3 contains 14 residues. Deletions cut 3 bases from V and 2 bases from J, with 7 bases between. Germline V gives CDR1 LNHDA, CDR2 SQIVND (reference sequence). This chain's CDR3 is CASSIGVNTGELFF. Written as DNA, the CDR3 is TGTGCCAGTAGTATCGGGGTTAACACCGGGGAGCTGTTTTTT.

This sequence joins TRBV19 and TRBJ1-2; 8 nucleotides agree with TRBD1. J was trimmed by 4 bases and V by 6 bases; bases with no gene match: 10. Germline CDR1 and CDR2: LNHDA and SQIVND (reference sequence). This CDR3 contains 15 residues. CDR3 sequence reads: CASRPRQGKSYGYTF. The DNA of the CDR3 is TGTGCCAGTAGGCCTAGACAGGGGAAATCCTATGGCTACACCTTC.

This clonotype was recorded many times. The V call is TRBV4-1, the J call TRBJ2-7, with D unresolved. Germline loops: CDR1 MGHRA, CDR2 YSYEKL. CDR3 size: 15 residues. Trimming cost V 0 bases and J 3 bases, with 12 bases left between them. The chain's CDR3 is CASSQEALTGYEQYF. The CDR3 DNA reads TGCGCCAGCAGCCAAGAAGCCCTCACGGGCTACGAGCAGTACTTC.

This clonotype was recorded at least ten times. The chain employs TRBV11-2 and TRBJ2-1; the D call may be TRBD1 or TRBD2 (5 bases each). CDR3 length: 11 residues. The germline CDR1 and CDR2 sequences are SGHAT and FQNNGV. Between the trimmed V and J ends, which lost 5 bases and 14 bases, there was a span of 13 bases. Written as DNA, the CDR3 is TGTGCCAGCAGCCCGACGGGACCCGAGTTCTTC. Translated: CASSPTGPEFF. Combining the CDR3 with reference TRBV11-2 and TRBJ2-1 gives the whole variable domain EAGVAQSPRYKIIEKRQSVAFWCNPISGHATLYWYQQILGQGPKLLIQFQNNGVVDDSQLPKDRFSAERLKGVDSTLKIQPAKLEDSAVYLCASSPTGPEFFGPGTRLTVL.

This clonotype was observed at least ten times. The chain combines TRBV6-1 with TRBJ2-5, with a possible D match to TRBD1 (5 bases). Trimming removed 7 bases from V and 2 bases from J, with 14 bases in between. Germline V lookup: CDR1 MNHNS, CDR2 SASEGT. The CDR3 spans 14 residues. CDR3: CASNRGRVQETQYF. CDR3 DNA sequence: TGTGCCAGCAACCGCGGCAGGGTGCAAGAGACCCAGTACTTC.

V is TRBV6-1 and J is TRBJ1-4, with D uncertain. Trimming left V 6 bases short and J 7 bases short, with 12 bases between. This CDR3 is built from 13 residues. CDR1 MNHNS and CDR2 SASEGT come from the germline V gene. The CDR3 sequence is CASRAIFGEKLFF. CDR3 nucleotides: TGTGCCAGCAGGGCCATCTTTGGTGAAAAACTGTTTTTT.

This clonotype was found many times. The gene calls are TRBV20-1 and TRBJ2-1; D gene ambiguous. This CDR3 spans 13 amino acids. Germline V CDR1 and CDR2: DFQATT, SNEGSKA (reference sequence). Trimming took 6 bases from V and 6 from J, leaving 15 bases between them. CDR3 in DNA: TGCAGTGCCCTATACAACCCTTCCAATGAGCAGTTCTTC. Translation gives CSALYNPSNEQFF.

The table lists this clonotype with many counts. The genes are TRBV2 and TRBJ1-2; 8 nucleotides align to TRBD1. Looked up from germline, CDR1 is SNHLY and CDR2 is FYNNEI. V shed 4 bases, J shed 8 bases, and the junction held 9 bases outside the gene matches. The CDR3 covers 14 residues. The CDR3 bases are TGTGCCAGCAGTGTGGGCAGGGGGCGAGAAGGCTACACCTTC. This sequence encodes CASSVGRGREGYTF.